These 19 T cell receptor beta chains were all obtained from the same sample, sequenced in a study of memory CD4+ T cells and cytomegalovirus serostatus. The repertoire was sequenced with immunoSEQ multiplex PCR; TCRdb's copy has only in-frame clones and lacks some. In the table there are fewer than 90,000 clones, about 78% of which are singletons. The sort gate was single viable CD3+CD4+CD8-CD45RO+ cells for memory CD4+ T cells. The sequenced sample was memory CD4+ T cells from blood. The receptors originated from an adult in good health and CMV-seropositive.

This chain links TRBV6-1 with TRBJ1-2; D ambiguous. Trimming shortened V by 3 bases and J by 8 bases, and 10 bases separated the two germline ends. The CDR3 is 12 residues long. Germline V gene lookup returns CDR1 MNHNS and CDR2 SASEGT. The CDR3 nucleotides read TGTGCCAGCAGTGAGGCTCTGGGGGGCTACACCTTC. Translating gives CASSEALGGYTF.

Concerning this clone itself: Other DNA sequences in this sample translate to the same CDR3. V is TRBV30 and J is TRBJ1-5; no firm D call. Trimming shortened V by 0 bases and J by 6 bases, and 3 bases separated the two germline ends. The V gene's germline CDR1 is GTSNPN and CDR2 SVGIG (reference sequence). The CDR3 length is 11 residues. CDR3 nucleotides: TGTGCCTGGAGTGTAGGTCAGCCCCAGCATTTT. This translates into CAWSVGQPQHF.

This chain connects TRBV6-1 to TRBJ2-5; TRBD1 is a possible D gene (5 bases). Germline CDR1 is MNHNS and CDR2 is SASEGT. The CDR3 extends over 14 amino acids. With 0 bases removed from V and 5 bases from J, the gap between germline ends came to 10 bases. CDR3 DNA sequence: TGTGCCAGCAGTGAAGCGGGGCTAGGTGAGACCCAGTACTTC. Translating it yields CASSEAGLGETQYF.

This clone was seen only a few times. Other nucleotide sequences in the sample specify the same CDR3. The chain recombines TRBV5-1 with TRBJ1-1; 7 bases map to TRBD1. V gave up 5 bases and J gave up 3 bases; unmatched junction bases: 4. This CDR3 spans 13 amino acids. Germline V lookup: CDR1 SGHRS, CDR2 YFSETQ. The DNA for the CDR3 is TGCGCCAGCAGTTACCAGGGGGACACTGAAGCTTTCTTT. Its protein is CASSYQGDTEAFF.

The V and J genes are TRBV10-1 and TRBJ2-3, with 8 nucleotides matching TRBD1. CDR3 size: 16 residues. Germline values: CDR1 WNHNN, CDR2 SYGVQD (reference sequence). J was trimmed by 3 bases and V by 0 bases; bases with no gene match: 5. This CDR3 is CASSESAGGGTDTQYF. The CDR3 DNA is TGCGCCAGCAGTGAGTCCGCAGGGGGCGGTACAGATACGCAGTATTTT.

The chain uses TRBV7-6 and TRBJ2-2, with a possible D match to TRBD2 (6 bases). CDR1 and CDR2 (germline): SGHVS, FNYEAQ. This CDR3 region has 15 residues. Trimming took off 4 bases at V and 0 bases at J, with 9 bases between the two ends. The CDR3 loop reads CASSSLASNTGELFF. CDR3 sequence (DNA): TGTGCCAGCAGCTCCCTAGCGTCGAACACCGGGGAGCTGTTTTTT.

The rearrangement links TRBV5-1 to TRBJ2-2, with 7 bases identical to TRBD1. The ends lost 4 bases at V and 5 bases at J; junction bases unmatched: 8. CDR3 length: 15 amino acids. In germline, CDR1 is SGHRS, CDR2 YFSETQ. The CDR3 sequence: CASSRTDRETGELFF. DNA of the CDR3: TGCGCCAGCAGCCGGACCGACAGGGAAACCGGGGAGCTGTTTTTT.

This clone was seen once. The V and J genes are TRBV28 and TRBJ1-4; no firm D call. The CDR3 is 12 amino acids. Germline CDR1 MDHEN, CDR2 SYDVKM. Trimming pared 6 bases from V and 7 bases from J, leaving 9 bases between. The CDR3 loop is CASRPWGEKLFF. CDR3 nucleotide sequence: TGTGCCAGCAGGCCATGGGGTGAAAAACTGTTTTTT.

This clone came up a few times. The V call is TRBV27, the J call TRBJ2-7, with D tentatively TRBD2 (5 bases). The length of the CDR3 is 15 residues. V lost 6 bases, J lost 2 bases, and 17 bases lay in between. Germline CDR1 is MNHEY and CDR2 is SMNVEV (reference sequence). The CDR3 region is CASSHGQKEAYEQYF. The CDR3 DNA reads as TGTGCCAGCAGCCACGGGCAGAAGGAGGCCTACGAGCAGTACTTC.

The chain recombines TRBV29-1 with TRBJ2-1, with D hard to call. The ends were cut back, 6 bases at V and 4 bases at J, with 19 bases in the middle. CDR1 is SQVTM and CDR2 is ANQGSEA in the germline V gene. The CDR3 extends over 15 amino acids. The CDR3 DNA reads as TGCAGCGTCTCACTACAGAGCACAACTTACAATGAGCAGTTCTTC. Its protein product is CSVSLQSTTYNEQFF.

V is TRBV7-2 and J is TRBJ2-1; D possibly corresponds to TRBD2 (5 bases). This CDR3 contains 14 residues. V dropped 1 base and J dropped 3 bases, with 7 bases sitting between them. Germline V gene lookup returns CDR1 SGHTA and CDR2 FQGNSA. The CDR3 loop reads CASSLVSGYNEQFF. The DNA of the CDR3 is TGTGCCAGCAGCTTAGTCAGCGGCTACAATGAGCAGTTCTTC.

The CDR3 loop reads CASSPTSGQFYYGYTF. Here the CDR3 DNA reads TGCGCCAGCAGCCCGACTTCCGGCCAGTTCTACTATGGCTACACCTTC. This chain connects TRBV5-1 to TRBJ1-2; D gene ambiguous. The germline V gene encodes CDR1 SGHRS and CDR2 YFSETQ. This CDR3 has 16 amino acids. The V end lost 4 bases, the J end lost 3 bases, and 19 bases lay between the germline ends.

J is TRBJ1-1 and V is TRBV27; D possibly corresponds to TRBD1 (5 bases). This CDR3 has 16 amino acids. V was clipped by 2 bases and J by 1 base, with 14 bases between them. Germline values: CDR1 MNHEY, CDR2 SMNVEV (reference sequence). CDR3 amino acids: CASSLVGTVPNTEAFF. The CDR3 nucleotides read TGTGCCAGCAGTTTAGTAGGGACCGTACCGAACACTGAAGCTTTCTTT.

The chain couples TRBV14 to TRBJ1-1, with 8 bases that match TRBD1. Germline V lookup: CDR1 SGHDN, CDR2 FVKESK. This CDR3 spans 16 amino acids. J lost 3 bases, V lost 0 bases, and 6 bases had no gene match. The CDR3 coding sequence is TGTGCCAGCAGCCAAGATAGGGGACAGGTCTACACTGAAGCTTTCTTT. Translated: CASSQDRGQVYTEAFF.

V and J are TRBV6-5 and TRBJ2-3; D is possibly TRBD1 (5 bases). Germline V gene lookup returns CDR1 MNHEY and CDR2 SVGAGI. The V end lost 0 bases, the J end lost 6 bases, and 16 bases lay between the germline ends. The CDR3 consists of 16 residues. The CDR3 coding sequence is TGTGCCAGCAGTTACTCGCCAGGGTTAGGTGGGGATACGCAGTATTTT. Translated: CASSYSPGLGGDTQYF.

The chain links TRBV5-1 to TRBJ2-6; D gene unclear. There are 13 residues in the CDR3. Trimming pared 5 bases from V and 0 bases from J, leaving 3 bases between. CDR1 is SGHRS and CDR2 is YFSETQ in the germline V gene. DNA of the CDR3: TGCGCCAGCAGGGACTCTGGGGCCAACGTCCTGACTTTC. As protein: CASRDSGANVLTF.

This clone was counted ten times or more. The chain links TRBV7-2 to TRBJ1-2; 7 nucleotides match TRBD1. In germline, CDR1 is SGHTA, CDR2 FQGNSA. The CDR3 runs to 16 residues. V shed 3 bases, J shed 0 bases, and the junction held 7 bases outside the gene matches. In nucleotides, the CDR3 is TGTGCCAGCAGCTTTTACTCCGGGACAGCTAACTATGGCTACACCTTC. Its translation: CASSFYSGTANYGYTF.

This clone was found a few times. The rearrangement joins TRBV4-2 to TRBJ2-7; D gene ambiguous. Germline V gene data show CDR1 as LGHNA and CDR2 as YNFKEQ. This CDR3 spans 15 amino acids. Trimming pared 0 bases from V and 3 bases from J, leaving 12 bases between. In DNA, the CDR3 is TGTGCCAGCAGCCAAGAGGCAACTCATGACTACGAGCAGTACTTC. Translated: CASSQEATHDYEQYF.

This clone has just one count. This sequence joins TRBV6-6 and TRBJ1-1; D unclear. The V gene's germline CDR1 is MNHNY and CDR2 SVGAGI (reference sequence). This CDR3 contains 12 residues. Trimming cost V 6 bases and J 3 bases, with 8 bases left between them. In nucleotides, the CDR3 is TGTGCCAGCAGCCGCCGGGACACTGAAGCTTTCTTT. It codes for CASSRRDTEAFF.